This T cell receptor beta chain derives from a study of identical twins. This clonotype was seen only a few times. Its antigen is currently unknown. Template switching added a universal primer site, and cDNA bore unique molecular identifiers. TCRdb reanalysed the 5' RACE reads using MiXCR and keeps one entry per CDR3 protein. The sample lists approximately 500,000 distinct CDR3 sequences; about 24% were seen once. Study-level results: Models, which agreed with sharing between unrelated individuals, nonetheless underestimated the out-of-frame TCR alpha sharing seen in monozygotic twins.

This CDR3 is built from 14 residues. Germline CDR1 reads MNHEY; CDR2 reads SVGEGT. V was pared by 6 bases and J by 4 bases, with 6 bases of the junction left unmatched. This sample also belongs to another study, concerning T cells expressing NK-cell markers. As reported in that work: Seven HCMV-seropositive donors and one seronegative donor made up the eight sequenced donors.

The sequence derives from a woman in her late teens or twenties in good health. The chain joins TRBV6-2 or TRBV6-3 to TRBJ2-1; TRBD1 aligns across 7 bases. The sequencing sample was made of CD4+ T cells sorted from blood. The CDR3 DNA follows: TGTGCCAGCAGCGACAGGGTTAGTTACAATGAGCAGTTCTTC. Its translation: CASSDRVSYNEQFF.